The 23 T cell receptor beta chains given below trace back to one sample, sequenced in a study of identical twins. TCRdb itself ran the 5' RACE reads through MiXCR, one entry per CDR3 protein. Among about 340,000 distinct CDR3 sequences listed, 9% to 15% were seen once. This sample was also put to use in a study of yellow fever vaccine responses in identical twins.

Input material: CD8+ T cells sorted from blood. Source of these receptors: a woman in her late teens or twenties in good health.

The chain carries TRBV24-1 and TRBJ2-1; D is possibly TRBD1 (5 bases). Germline values: CDR1 KGHDR, CDR2 SFDVKD. V dropped 4 bases and J dropped 2 bases, with 8 bases sitting between them. The CDR3 has 14 amino acids. The CDR3 DNA is TGTGCCACCAGTGAAGACAGAACCTACAATGAGCAGTTCTTC. Translating gives CATSEDRTYNEQFF.

This rearrangement joins TRBV29-1 to TRBJ2-1; TRBD2 matches at 8 bases. Germline CDR1 reads SQVTM; CDR2 reads ANQGSEA. CDR3 length equals 14 residues. CDR3 amino acids: CTALRGTRAGEQFF. In nucleotides, the CDR3 is TGCACCGCCTTAAGGGGGACTAGGGCGGGTGAGCAGTTCTTC.

This clonotype was counted only a few times. This chain uses TRBV23-1 with TRBJ2-3; D not certain. TRBV23-1 is an ORF for which the function is uncertain. With 0 bases removed from V and 2 bases from J, the gap between germline ends came to 15 bases. This CDR3 has 17 amino acids. The CDR3 protein is CASSQSKPETITDTQYF. CDR3 in DNA: TGCGCCAGCAGTCAATCGAAACCAGAGACGATCACAGATACGCAGTATTTT.

This clonotype came up a few times. The chain carries TRBV10-3 and TRBJ1-2; D is unresolved. Trimming took 4 bases from V and 4 from J, leaving 10 bases between them. Germline CDR1 ENHRY, CDR2 SYGVKD. This CDR3 region has 13 residues. The CDR3 bases are TGTGCCATCAGTGGCGGAGAGGGCTATGGCTACACCTTC. This gives the protein CAISGGEGYGYTF.

This clonotype was seen a few times. The chain combines TRBV4-3 with TRBJ1-2; the D is unclear. V was clipped by 4 bases and J by 3 bases, with 18 bases between them. Germline V gene data show CDR1 as LGHNA and CDR2 as YSLEER. The CDR3 consists of 16 residues. CDR3 in DNA: TGCGCCAGCAGCCTCTCCGGGTCGAGTATAGACTATGGCTACACCTTC. Its protein is CASSLSGSSIDYGYTF.

There are a few counts of this clonotype. The chain combines TRBV28 with TRBJ2-1, with D unresolved. The CDR3 is made up of 14 amino acids. Per germline, CDR1 MDHEN and CDR2 SYDVKM. V lost 3 bases and J lost 6, with 12 bases in between. CDR3 bases: TGTGCCAGCAGTTTTATGCTACCAAGCAATGAGCAGTTCTTC. Translation gives CASSFMLPSNEQFF.

This clonotype was seen only a few times. The chain uses TRBV6-2 or TRBV6-3 and TRBJ2-7; TRBD1 agrees at 12 bases. V shed 7 bases, J shed 0 bases, and the junction held 7 bases outside the gene matches. Germline V CDR1 and CDR2: MNHEY, SVGEGT. The CDR3 has 16 residues. Written as DNA, the CDR3 is TGTGCCAGCACGGGACAGGGGGCGTCAAGCTCCTACGAGCAGTACTTC. It encodes CASTGQGASSSYEQYF.

The V gene is TRBV6-1, the J gene TRBJ1-1; possible D gene TRBD1, 5 bases. Deletions cut 3 bases from V and 8 bases from J, with 13 bases between. This CDR3 comprises 13 residues. Germline values: CDR1 MNHNS, CDR2 SASEGT. The CDR3 region is CASSEGVWAEAFF. CDR3 nucleotide sequence: TGTGCCAGCAGTGAGGGGGTATGGGCGGAAGCTTTCTTT.

Only a few counts were recorded for this clonotype. CDR3 loop: CASRNPRWGSGANVLTF. DNA of the CDR3: TGCGCCAGCAGGAACCCCCGGTGGGGCTCTGGGGCCAACGTCCTGACTTTC. The chain uses TRBV10-2 and TRBJ2-6; D gene unclear. The germline CDR1 and CDR2 sequences are WSHSY and SAAADI. The V gene lost 6 bases and the J gene lost 0 bases, with 15 bases spanning the gap. This CDR3 spans 17 amino acids.

The table lists this clonotype with many counts. This chain connects TRBV3-1 to TRBJ2-1, with 14 bases matching TRBD2. This CDR3 has 15 residues. Trimming removed 4 bases from V and 8 bases from J; junction bases left unmatched: 4. The germline V gene encodes CDR1 LGHDT and CDR2 YNNKEL (reference sequence). The CDR3 coding sequence is TGTGCCAGCAGCCGAGGGACTAGCGGGGGAGATGAGCAGTTCTTC. This sequence encodes CASSRGTSGGDEQFF.

This clonotype was counted between two and nine times. The chain is built from TRBV12-3 or TRBV12-4 and TRBJ1-1; D not certain. The CDR3 runs 13 residues. V was clipped by 1 base and J by 5 bases, with 8 bases between them. In DNA, the CDR3 is TGTGCCAGCAGTTTAGGCAGTCTGACTGAAGCTTTCTTT. Protein: CASSLGSLTEAFF.

The chain is built from TRBV3-1 and TRBJ1-5; D remains ambiguous. V lost 0 bases to trimming and J lost 7 bases, with 4 bases between them. The CDR3 consists of 12 residues. CDR1 LGHDT and CDR2 YNNKEL come from the germline V gene (reference sequence). The CDR3 protein is CASSQDQQPQHF. In DNA, the CDR3 is TGTGCCAGCAGCCAAGATCAACAGCCCCAGCATTTT. Combining the CDR3 with reference TRBV3-1 and TRBJ1-5 gives the whole variable domain DTAVSQTPKYLVTQMGNDKSIKCEQNLGHDTMYWYKQDSKKFLKIMFSYNNKELIINETVPNRFSPKSPDKAHLNLHINSLELGDSAVYFCASSQDQQPQHFGDGTRLSIL.

The rearrangement links TRBV29-1 to TRBJ1-1; no reliable D call. Per germline, CDR1 SQVTM and CDR2 ANQGSEA. With 0 bases removed from V and 11 bases from J, the gap between germline ends came to 22 bases. The CDR3 extends over 15 amino acids. For the CDR3, the DNA is TGCAGCGTTGAAGAGGGGTCTATTAGGACTAAGTGGGCTTTCTTT. Translating gives CSVEEGSIRTKWAFF. Based on the CDR3 plus reference TRBV29-1 and TRBJ1-1, the full variable domain is SAVISQKPSRDICQRGTSLTIQCQVDSQVTMMFWYRQQPGQSLTLIATANQGSEATYESGFVIDKFPISRPNLTFSTLTVSNMSPEDSSIYLCSVEEGSIRTKWAFFGQGTRLTVV.

This clonotype has a count of ten or more. J is TRBJ2-5 and V is TRBV27; 11 bases line up with TRBD2. The junction had 7 bases not matched to a gene; V was cut back by 9 bases and J by 1 base. This CDR3 has 15 amino acids. Germline V CDR1 and CDR2: MNHEY, SMNVEV (reference sequence). This CDR3 reads CASAGTSGTQETQYF. DNA of the CDR3: TGTGCCAGTGCTGGGACTAGCGGAACCCAAGAGACCCAGTACTTC.

This clonotype has only one observation. An end of the junction differs from the germline gene, which may be a read error. The chain carries TRBV18 and TRBJ2-5; D may be TRBD1 (5 bases). CDR1 and CDR2 (germline): KGHSH, LQKENI. CDR3 length: 14 amino acids. CDR3 sequence reads: CAGSPYDSQETQYF. In DNA form, the CDR3 reads TGTGCCGGCTCACCCTACGACAGCCAAGAGACCCAGTACTTC. Filled out from reference TRBV18 and TRBJ2-5, the complete variable domain reads NAGVMQNPRHLVRRRGQEARLRCSPMKGHSHVYWYRQLPEEGLKFMVYLQKENIIDESGMPKERFSAEFPKEGPSILRIQQVVRGDSAAYFCAGSPYDSQETQYFGPGTRLLVL.

This clonotype has more than one count but fewer than ten. The chain employs TRBV12-3 or TRBV12-4 and TRBJ2-3; D uncertain. The CDR3 runs to 14 residues. V gave up 5 bases and J gave up 14 bases, with 23 bases separating them. The CDR3 coding sequence is TGTGCCAGCAGTACTACCTCTTTACCCCCCGGGCCGTATTTT. It encodes CASSTTSLPPGPYF.

This clonotype occurred many times. This sequence joins TRBV5-5 and TRBJ2-3, with TRBD2 identical over 8 bases. CDR1 and CDR2 from the germline V gene are SGHKS and YYEKEE (reference sequence). This CDR3 is 15 amino acids long. J was trimmed by 2 bases and V by 4 bases; bases with no gene match: 6. The CDR3 reads CASSTGLEDTDTQYF. CDR3 DNA sequence: TGTGCCAGCAGCACGGGACTAGAGGACACAGATACGCAGTATTTT.

J is TRBJ2-7 and V is TRBV11-3; D is perhaps TRBD1 or TRBD2 (7 bases each). In germline, CDR1 is SGHNT, CDR2 YENEEA. V was pared by 5 bases and J by 5 bases, with 22 bases between. This CDR3 comprises 16 residues. CDR3 nucleotide sequence: TGTGCCAGCAGCCCGCGGGAGACAGGGTTGTACCACGAGCAGTACTTC. Its protein is CASSPRETGLYHEQYF.

The V gene is TRBV6-1, the J gene TRBJ2-7; TRBD1 matches 9 bases. This CDR3 is built from 15 residues. CDR1 and CDR2 from the germline V gene are MNHNS and SASEGT. With 5 bases clipped from V and 0 bases from J, the junction kept 5 bases outside the gene matches. The CDR3 region is CASSTGTGLSYEQYF. CDR3 coding DNA: TGTGCCAGCAGTACGGGGACAGGGCTCTCCTACGAGCAGTACTTC.

The chain employs TRBV12-3 or TRBV12-4 and TRBJ2-1, with 9 bases matching TRBD2. CDR3 length equals 14 residues. V lost 6 bases, J lost 8 bases, and 8 bases stayed unmatched. CDR3 bases: TGTGCCAGCAGGGCGGGAGGGCCGTCCTATGAGCAGTTCTTC. Its translation is CASRAGGPSYEQFF.

This clonotype has a count of ten or more. The rearrangement links TRBV28 to TRBJ2-2, with TRBD1 identical over 7 bases. This CDR3 is built from 14 residues. V was pared by 6 bases and J by 5 bases, with 6 bases of the junction left unmatched. Looked up from germline, CDR1 is MDHEN and CDR2 is SYDVKM. Here the CDR3 reads CASSTGTETGELFF. The CDR3 DNA sequence: TGTGCCAGCAGCACCGGGACAGAAACCGGGGAGCTGTTTTTT.

Only one count was recorded for this clonotype. One end of the junction fails to match germline, which may point to a read error. The chain is built from TRBV3-1 and TRBJ2-7; D is uncertain. The CDR3 covers 15 residues. From germline, CDR1 is LGHDT and CDR2 YNNKEL (reference sequence). The CDR3 protein is CACSQDPGSSYEQYF. The CDR3 region has the DNA TGTGCCTGCAGCCAAGATCCAGGCAGCTCCTACGAGCAGTACTTC.

This chain links TRBV29-1 with TRBJ2-1, with D perhaps matching TRBD1 or TRBD2 (5 bases each). The V end was cut by 6 bases, the J end by 9 bases, with 9 bases between. The length of the CDR3 is 10 residues. Germline values: CDR1 SQVTM, CDR2 ANQGSEA. CDR3 DNA sequence: TGCAGCGTGGGGGTTGGTGAGCAGTTCTTC. Its translation: CSVGVGEQFF.